The rows below give T cell receptor beta chains drawn from one sample of a study of CD8+CD57+ T cells in acquired aplastic anemia. TCRdb recomputed calls from the reads with MiXCR, one row per CDR3 protein. The table lists 150,000 to 200,000 distinct CDR3 sequences, about half of them singletons. The specimen was sorted CD4+, CD8+, or CD8+CD57+ T cells (not recorded which) from PBMCs. These receptor sequences come from a human donor in good health. The CDR3 runs from the conserved cysteine through the conserved F or W.

J gene: TRBJ1-2; V gene: TRBV6-1; CDR3 protein: CASSRGGNYGYTF
J gene: TRBJ2-2; V gene: TRBV7-2; CDR3 protein: CASSYGTRNTGELFF
J gene: TRBJ1-1; V gene: TRBV24-1; CDR3 protein: CASSYTGPNTEAFF
J gene: TRBJ2-2; V gene: TRBV30; CDR3 protein: CAWSVGRVFGNTGELFF
J gene: TRBJ2-7; V gene: TRBV5-1; CDR3 protein: CASSKAGGEGFSYEQYF
J gene: TRBJ1-2; V gene: TRBV20-1; CDR3 protein: CSARGVPGRKGLGYTF
J gene: TRBJ2-5; V gene: TRBV11-1; CDR3 protein: CASSLAGTTNQETQYF
J gene: TRBJ2-1; V gene: TRBV7-2; CDR3 protein: CASSLVGTGSAYNEQFF
J gene: TRBJ2-7; V gene: TRBV3-1; CDR3 protein: CASSQAGARYEQYF
J gene: TRBJ2-7; V gene: TRBV6-5; CDR3 protein: CASSYWGQGAEEQYF
J gene: TRBJ1-2; V gene: TRBV12-3/TRBV12-4; CDR3 protein: CASSRPGQVNYGYTF
J gene: TRBJ1-4; V gene: TRBV4-3; CDR3 protein: CASSQTLGRAANEKLFF
J gene: TRBJ1-4; V gene: TRBV20-1; CDR3 protein: CSASGAGNEKLFF
J gene: TRBJ2-3; V gene: TRBV2; CDR3 protein: CAADPGQGDGTQYF
J gene: TRBJ1-2; V gene: TRBV5-8; CDR3 protein: CASSLARQGGYTF
J gene: TRBJ1-3; V gene: TRBV6-1; CDR3 protein: CASSRFSGNTIYF
J gene: TRBJ2-3; V gene: TRBV20-1; CDR3 protein: CSAGTSGRGPDTQYF
J gene: TRBJ1-3; V gene: TRBV12-3/TRBV12-4; CDR3 protein: CASSFSTGGAGNTIYF
J gene: TRBJ2-7; V gene: TRBV6-1; CDR3 protein: CASSELGLRVYEQYF
J gene: TRBJ1-1; V gene: TRBV10-3; CDR3 protein: CAIRRADTEAFF
J gene: TRBJ1-1; V gene: TRBV2; CDR3 protein: CASSAQQGRNTEAFF
J gene: TRBJ1-5; V gene: TRBV20-1; CDR3 protein: CSASVPGGSQPQHF
J gene: TRBJ2-7; V gene: TRBV25-1; CDR3 protein: CASWGNIGEQYF
J gene: TRBJ1-1; V gene: TRBV19; CDR3 protein: CASSIGLTEAFF
J gene: TRBJ2-3; V gene: TRBV20-1; CDR3 protein: CSARDSGGTDTQYF
J gene: TRBJ1-1; V gene: TRBV28; CDR3 protein: CASSRRGRTKNTEASF
J gene: TRBJ1-3; V gene: TRBV19; CDR3 protein: CASSPRRTGGNTIYF
J gene: TRBJ2-1; V gene: TRBV20-1; CDR3 protein: CSASSDGLAYNEQFF
J gene: TRBJ1-2; V gene: TRBV28; CDR3 protein: CASSLGLLRPDNYGYTF
J gene: TRBJ1-1; V gene: TRBV7-6; CDR3 protein: CASSSRDSGNTEAFF
J gene: TRBJ2-7; V gene: TRBV25-1; CDR3 protein: CASSERGGAYEQYF
J gene: TRBJ1-2; V gene: TRBV20-1; CDR3 protein: CIFDSVHGYTF
J gene: TRBJ2-5; V gene: TRBV18; CDR3 protein: CASSPEHLPGETQYF
J gene: TRBJ2-7; V gene: TRBV19; CDR3 protein: CASREGSGGDYEQYF
J gene: TRBJ1-6; V gene: TRBV10-2; CDR3 protein: CASSYREGSPLHF
J gene: TRBJ1-6; V gene: TRBV2; CDR3 protein: CARRTGTGMGTLHF
J gene: TRBJ2-1; V gene: TRBV7-3; CDR3 protein: CASSLGMSDEQFF
J gene: TRBJ2-5; V gene: TRBV24-1; CDR3 protein: CATSAGQRRETQYF
J gene: TRBJ1-2; V gene: TRBV27; CDR3 protein: CASTRTGGLDGYTF
J gene: TRBJ2-1; V gene: TRBV24-1; CDR3 protein: CATSDPLEGAKNNEQFF
J gene: TRBJ1-4; V gene: TRBV5-1; CDR3 protein: CASSPGRSNEKLFF
J gene: TRBJ2-3; V gene: TRBV20-1; CDR3 protein: CSASLGQEIDTQYF
J gene: TRBJ2-7; V gene: TRBV7-6; CDR3 protein: CASSPDSTYEQYF
J gene: TRBJ2-7; V gene: TRBV28; CDR3 protein: CASSLPRGGREQYF
J gene: TRBJ2-5; V gene: TRBV10-3; CDR3 protein: CAISESTRGETQYF
J gene: TRBJ1-6; V gene: TRBV5-4; CDR3 protein: CASSLVGQHNSPLHF
J gene: TRBJ2-1; V gene: TRBV19; CDR3 protein: CASSLAGGPSNEQFF
J gene: TRBJ2-7; V gene: TRBV7-6; CDR3 protein: CALSGTSGKRAVQYF
J gene: TRBJ2-5; V gene: TRBV7-6; CDR3 protein: CASSLEMGTQYF
J gene: TRBJ2-7; V gene: TRBV19; CDR3 protein: CASSTGSGGSYEQYF
J gene: TRBJ2-1; V gene: TRBV6-1; CDR3 protein: CASHRDSWGEQFF
J gene: TRBJ1-5; V gene: TRBV20-1; CDR3 protein: CSATRAGANQPQHF
J gene: TRBJ1-5; V gene: TRBV11-2; CDR3 protein: CASSKRAGDSNQPQHF
J gene: TRBJ2-5; V gene: TRBV14; CDR3 protein: CASSLRTGGETQYF